This passage covers 29 T cell receptor beta chains from one sample sequenced in a study of blood T cell repertoires in COVID-19. Using immunoSEQ multiplex PCR, the repertoire was profiled, and TCRdb retains in-frame clones only, with some absent. The sample includes under 200,000 clones, 84% of them seen just once. Sequences were obtained from PBMCs or T cells enriched from blood (not recorded which). All receptors derive from a middle-aged man who had recovered from COVID-19.

The chain recombines TRBV11-2 with TRBJ2-7, with 10 bases fitting TRBD1. V shed 3 bases, J shed 1 base, and the junction held 6 bases outside the gene matches. The CDR3 length is 16 residues. Germline values: CDR1 SGHAT, CDR2 FQNNGV. DNA for the CDR3: TGTGCCAGCAGCTTCCCGGGACAGGGGATTTCCTACGAGCAGTACTTC. It encodes CASSFPGQGISYEQYF. The full variable domain, completed using reference TRBV11-2 and TRBJ2-7, is EAGVAQSPRYKIIEKRQSVAFWCNPISGHATLYWYQQILGQGPKLLIQFQNNGVVDDSQLPKDRFSAERLKGVDSTLKIQPAKLEDSAVYLCASSFPGQGISYEQYFGPGTRLTVT.

The rearrangement links TRBV24-1 to TRBJ1-5; TRBD1 might be the D (6 bases). The length of the CDR3 is 13 residues. Trimming shortened V by 5 bases and J by 4 bases, and 8 bases separated the two germline ends. CDR1 and CDR2 (germline): KGHDR, SFDVKD. Here the CDR3 DNA reads TGTGCCACCAGTGGCAGGGGAAATCAGCCCCAGCATTTT. Translated, it gives CATSGRGNQPQHF.

This rearrangement joins TRBV7-9 to TRBJ1-1, with D perhaps TRBD1 (5 bases). The germline V gene has CDR1 SEHNR and CDR2 FQNEAQ (reference sequence). The CDR3 covers 18 residues. V was shortened by 3 bases and J by 0 bases, with 20 bases between the two germline ends. The CDR3 region is CASSFLGGADLMNTEAFF. The CDR3 DNA reads TGTGCCAGCAGCTTCTTGGGAGGGGCCGACCTTATGAACACTGAAGCTTTCTTT.

The V call is TRBV5-1, the J call TRBJ1-2; TRBD1 agrees at 8 bases. V trimming: 3 bases; J trimming: 5 bases; junction bases outside the gene matches: 9. CDR1 and CDR2 from the germline V gene are SGHRS and YFSETQ. The CDR3 has 15 residues. CDR3 sequence reads: CASSSTGQVAYGYTF. As DNA, the CDR3 is TGCGCCAGCAGCTCGACGGGACAGGTTGCATATGGCTACACCTTC.

The chain joins TRBV12-3 or TRBV12-4 to TRBJ1-5; no reliable D call. This CDR3 region has 13 residues. Trimming stripped 3 bases from V and 3 bases from J, with 6 bases between. The CDR3 DNA is TGTGCCAGCAGTTTGAGTGACAATCAGCCCCAGCATTTT. Translation: CASSLSDNQPQHF.

The chain joins TRBV5-1 to TRBJ2-1; D might be TRBD2 (5 bases). The V end lost 4 bases, the J end lost 8 bases, and 10 bases lay between the germline ends. The germline CDR1 and CDR2 sequences are SGHRS and YFSETQ. This CDR3 is 12 amino acids long. This CDR3 is CASSNSGDEQFF. The CDR3 region has the DNA TGCGCCAGCAGCAACAGCGGCGATGAGCAGTTCTTC. The full variable domain, in which reference TRBV5-1 and TRBJ2-1 provide the parts outside the CDR3, is KAGVTQTPRYLIKTRGQQVTLSCSPISGHRSVSWYQQTPGQGLQFLFEYFSETQRNKGNFPGRFSGRQFSNSRSEMNVSTLELGDSALYLCASSNSGDEQFFGPGTRLTVL.

This chain connects TRBV7-2 to TRBJ1-4, with a tentative D call TRBD1 (5 bases). V was pared by 4 bases and J by 4 bases, with 10 bases between. The CDR3 spans 14 residues. The germline CDR1 and CDR2 sequences are SGHTA and FQGNSA. The CDR3 loop reads CASSWGGSNEKLFF. The CDR3 DNA is TGTGCCAGCAGCTGGGGGGGGAGTAATGAAAAACTGTTTTTT.

The chain has TRBV7-9 and TRBJ2-7; D perhaps matches TRBD2 (5 bases). Per the germline V gene, CDR1 is SEHNR and CDR2 is FQNEAQ (reference sequence). V lost 5 bases and J lost 7, with 12 bases in between. The length of the CDR3 is 12 residues. Written as DNA, the CDR3 is TGTGCCAGCAGCCAGTTGTCGGGGGAGCAGTACTTC. Translated: CASSQLSGEQYF.

The CDR3 DNA follows: TGTGCCAGCAGTTACAGGGGGCGGGAATATGGCTACACCTTC. Amino acids: CASSYRGREYGYTF. The chain has TRBV6-5 and TRBJ1-2; TRBD1 matches 7 bases. Trimming at V came to 2 bases and at J to 5 bases, leaving 5 bases not matched to a gene. The germline V gene has CDR1 MNHEY and CDR2 SVGAGI. CDR3 size: 14 residues.

J is TRBJ2-2 and V is TRBV10-3; tentatively, D is TRBD2 (5 bases). The germline V and J ends were trimmed by 6 bases and 6 bases, with 14 bases remaining between them. There are 14 residues in the CDR3. Germline CDR1 reads ENHRY; CDR2 reads SYGVKD. As DNA, the CDR3 is TGTGCCATCAGGTCAGAGGGATCGGCCGGGGAGCTGTTTTTT. Translated, it gives CAIRSEGSAGELFF.

The rearrangement joins TRBV5-8 to TRBJ2-5; unclear D gene. The CDR3 length is 12 residues. Germline CDR1 and CDR2: SGHTS and YDEGEE. The germline V and J ends were trimmed by 0 bases and 7 bases, with 7 bases remaining between them. The CDR3, as DNA: TGTGCCAGCAGCTTGGATCGAGGGACCCAGTACTTC. It yields the protein CASSLDRGTQYF.

This clone showed up many times. The germline gene is not matched at one end of the junction; a read error may be the cause. This rearrangement joins TRBV7-7 to TRBJ2-5; the D is unclear. Germline V gene lookup returns CDR1 SSHAT and CDR2 FNYEAQ (reference sequence). This CDR3 is built from 15 residues. CDR3 residues: CASSLGRSSQETQYF. The CDR3 DNA reads TGTGCTAGCAGCTTAGGAAGGTCTAGCCAAGAGACCCAGTACTTC.

V is TRBV14 and J is TRBJ2-5; 11 bases are a match to TRBD1. This CDR3 has 16 amino acids. V lost 2 bases and J lost 5; bases outside the gene matches: 7. The germline V gene has CDR1 SGHDN and CDR2 FVKESK. This CDR3 is CASSQFGQGARETQYF. The CDR3 region has the DNA TGTGCCAGCAGCCAATTTGGACAGGGGGCACGGGAGACCCAGTACTTC.

The rearrangement uses TRBV27 and TRBJ1-6; TRBD1 might be the D (5 bases). V gave up 6 bases and J gave up 7 bases, with 7 bases separating them. Germline values: CDR1 MNHEY, CDR2 SMNVEV (reference sequence). The CDR3 runs 12 residues. The CDR3 spells CASRDTNSPLHF. CDR3 DNA sequence: TGTGCCAGCAGGGACACGAATTCACCCCTCCACTTT.

The gene calls are TRBV10-3 and TRBJ2-1; tentative D call: TRBD2 (8 bases). The germline V and J ends were trimmed by 4 bases and 5 bases, with 18 bases remaining between them. Germline CDR1 reads ENHRY; CDR2 reads SYGVKD. CDR3 length equals 16 residues. The CDR3 DNA follows: TGTGCCATCAGTGGGGGACTAGACAGGGCCCACAATGAGCAGTTCTTC. Translating it yields CAISGGLDRAHNEQFF.

This clone has just one count. The chain employs TRBV9 and TRBJ2-1, with a possible D match to TRBD1 (5 bases). V was trimmed by 7 bases and J by 4 bases, leaving 12 bases between them. From germline, CDR1 is SGDLS and CDR2 YYNGEE. The CDR3 length is 13 residues. The CDR3 DNA sequence: TGTGCCAGCGCGCAGGGCCTATACAATGAGCAGTTCTTC. Its translation: CASAQGLYNEQFF.

The V and J genes are TRBV5-8 and TRBJ2-7, with TRBD2 identical over 11 bases. With 2 bases clipped from V and 1 base from J, the junction kept 5 bases outside the gene matches. CDR1 SGHTS and CDR2 YDEGEE come from the germline V gene. The CDR3 runs 16 residues. The CDR3 reads CASSLRLAGYSYEQYF. The CDR3, as DNA: TGTGCCAGCAGCTTACGACTAGCGGGGTATTCCTACGAGCAGTACTTC.

Remarks on this clone: The junction differs from germline at one of its ends, possibly a read error. This chain links TRBV7-7 with TRBJ2-7; tentative D call: TRBD1 (6 bases). The CDR3 covers 15 residues. Germline V gene sequence: CDR1 SSHAT, CDR2 FNYEAQ (reference sequence). For the CDR3, the DNA is TGTGCTAGCAGCTATCCGGGACAATGGATCCACGAGCAGTACTTC. This encodes CASSYPGQWIHEQYF.

This rearrangement joins TRBV5-1 to TRBJ2-1; 8 nucleotides match TRBD2. CDR1 and CDR2 (germline): SGHRS, YFSETQ. V dropped 0 bases and J dropped 9; count of bases not matched to a gene: 8. The CDR3 is 15 amino acids. The CDR3 sequence: CASSLVAGIRGEQFF. The DNA for the CDR3 is TGCGCCAGCAGCTTGGTAGCGGGGATTCGGGGTGAGCAGTTCTTC.

V and J are TRBV28 and TRBJ2-3; a weak D match, TRBD2 (6 bases). The CDR3 is 17 residues long. With 4 bases removed from V and 4 bases from J, the gap between germline ends came to 21 bases. Looked up from germline, CDR1 is MDHEN and CDR2 is SYDVKM. In DNA, the CDR3 is TGTGCCAGCAGTTCCCCCCCCAGCGGGTCGTTCGCAGATACGCAGTATTTT. Its protein product is CASSSPPSGSFADTQYF.

J is TRBJ1-5 and V is TRBV9; no clear D. With 4 bases removed from V and 1 base from J, the gap between germline ends came to 12 bases. CDR1 and CDR2 from the germline V gene are SGDLS and YYNGEE. The CDR3 extends over 15 amino acids. The CDR3 is CASSPGLRSNQPQHF. The CDR3 DNA is TGTGCCAGCAGCCCCGGACTGAGAAGCAATCAGCCCCAGCATTTT. Full variable domain (remainder filled in from reference TRBV9 and TRBJ1-5): DSGVTQTPKHLITATGQRVTLRCSPRSGDLSVYWYQQSLDQGLQFLIQYYNGEERAKGNILERFSAQQFPDLHSELNLSSLELGDSALYFCASSPGLRSNQPQHFGDGTRLSIL.

The chain has TRBV5-4 and TRBJ1-4; maybe TRBD1 (6 bases). Between the trimmed V and J ends, which lost 2 bases and 2 bases, there was a span of 7 bases. Germline CDR1 reads SGHNT; CDR2 reads YYREEE (reference sequence). The CDR3 is 14 amino acids. In nucleotides, the CDR3 is TGTGCCAGCAGCTTCACAGGGACTAATGAAAAACTGTTTTTT. Amino acids: CASSFTGTNEKLFF.

This clone occurred once. The gene calls are TRBV5-5 and TRBJ1-4; D call uncertain. Per germline, CDR1 SGHKS and CDR2 YYEKEE (reference sequence). Trimming took off 0 bases at V and 8 bases at J, with 8 bases between the two ends. The CDR3 contains 13 residues. CDR3 coding DNA: TGTGCCAGCAGCTTGGGACTTAAGGAAAAACTGTTTTTT. Amino acids: CASSLGLKEKLFF.

This clone has only one observation. The gene calls are TRBV4-3 and TRBJ1-3; tentatively, D is TRBD1 (5 bases). The CDR3 consists of 14 residues. V was trimmed by 1 base and J by 4 bases, leaving 8 bases between them. CDR1 is LGHNA and CDR2 is YSLEER in the germline V gene. The CDR3 reads CASSQGAGGNTIYF. In DNA form, the CDR3 reads TGCGCCAGCAGCCAAGGTGCAGGGGGAAACACCATATATTTT.

V and J are TRBV5-1 and TRBJ2-2, with 11 bases fitting TRBD2. The length of the CDR3 is 17 residues. The germline V gene encodes CDR1 SGHRS and CDR2 YFSETQ. The V segment lost 1 base and the J segment 7 bases; nucleotides outside the gene matches: 9. The CDR3 protein is CASSLSSGGTWVGELFF. In DNA form, the CDR3 reads TGCGCCAGCAGCTTGTCTAGCGGGGGGACCTGGGTCGGGGAGCTGTTTTTT.

V gene TRBV6-2 or TRBV6-3 combines with J gene TRBJ1-2, with TRBD1 identical over 8 bases. The ends lost 6 bases at V and 7 bases at J; junction bases unmatched: 13. The CDR3 length is 15 residues. The germline gives CDR1 MNHEY, CDR2 SVGEGT. This CDR3 is CASSLTPGQGSGYTF. In DNA, the CDR3 is TGTGCCAGCAGCCTCACCCCAGGACAGGGTTCTGGCTACACCTTC.

The gene calls are TRBV18 and TRBJ2-5, with unresolved D. Trimming stripped 8 bases from V and 1 base from J, with 11 bases between. CDR1 KGHSH and CDR2 LQKENI come from the germline V gene. CDR3 length: 13 amino acids. CDR3 amino acids: CASGRTSQETQYF. As DNA, the CDR3 is TGTGCCAGCGGGCGCACCTCCCAAGAGACCCAGTACTTC.

This chain uses TRBV29-1 with TRBJ1-1; TRBD1 might be the D (5 bases). CDR3 length: 11 residues. Germline V gene sequence: CDR1 SQVTM, CDR2 ANQGSEA. The CDR3 DNA reads as TGCATTTCAGGGTGGGACACTGAAGCTTTCTTT. Its translation is CISGWDTEAFF.

This clone was detected a few times. The J gene is TRBJ1-1, the V gene TRBV7-8, with D perhaps matching TRBD1 (5 bases). V was clipped by 1 base and J by 8 bases, with 11 bases between them. CDR1 and CDR2 from the germline V gene are SGHVS and FQNEAQ. The CDR3 has 13 amino acids. The CDR3 sequence is CASSLVRGTEAFF. In DNA, the CDR3 is TGTGCCAGCAGCTTAGTCCGCGGGACCGAAGCTTTCTTT.